This TCR beta chain emerged from a study of blood T cell repertoires in COVID-19. The data were produced by immunoSEQ multiplex PCR, yet TCRdb's version contains in-frame clones alone and is incomplete. The table has 100,000 to 150,000 clones, approximately 86% seen once. Cohorts were based on clinical histories the participants reported. Germline V gene lookup returns CDR1 MNHNS and CDR2 SASEGT. V dropped 3 bases and J dropped 9 bases, with 18 bases sitting between them. The CDR3 contains 16 residues. The material sequenced was PBMCs or T cells enriched from blood (not recorded which). This receptor was taken from a woman aged 45 to 65 who had recovered from COVID-19. V gene TRBV6-1 combines with J gene TRBJ1-6; the D gene is possibly TRBD1 (6 bases). Here the CDR3 DNA reads TGTGCCAGCAGTGAGGACGGACAGCGCCGGAGTTCACCCCTCCACTTT. Translated: CASSEDGQRRSSPLHF.